Sequencing of this T cell receptor beta chain was carried out in a study of technical replicates of blood from a handful of donors. Sequenced by immunoSEQ multiplex PCR; TCRdb stores in-frame clones only, minus some. The table shows 15,000 or so clones, with around 84% occurring only once. Trimming took off 4 bases at V and 6 bases at J, with 7 bases between the two ends. CDR1 is SGHAT, CDR2 FQNNGV, per germline. The CDR3 spans 11 residues. The receptor was isolated from a human donor in good health. The V gene is TRBV11-2, the J gene TRBJ2-7; D not certain. What was sequenced was PBMCs. The CDR3 bases are TGTGCCAGCAGCTCCGAGAGCGAGCAGTACTTC. This translates into CASSSESEQYF.